The rows below give T cell receptor beta chains drawn from one sample of a study of T cells after somatic rescue of genetic block. Data came from immunoSEQ multiplex PCR; TCRdb stores just in-frame clones and leaves some out. This table holds about 120,000 clones, 75% to 95% found once. Sequenced material: peripheral blood mononuclear cells (PBMCs). The receptors stem from a woman younger than 35. The conserved cysteine and the conserved F or W are not part of the CDR3 here. Some rows mark clone size as missing; the rest say once, few, many or name a class of expanded clone.

J,size,V,CDR3
TRBJ2-7,-,TRBV14,ASSRTGRSYEQY
TRBJ1-5,-,TRBV25-1,ASSGRTNQPQH
TRBJ2-5,-,TRBV5-6,ASSLADRVKTQY
TRBJ2-2,-,TRBV5-1,ASTPSAGGNTGELF
TRBJ2-5,once,TRBV5-4,ASSLGAGGAQTQY
TRBJ2-3,-,TRBV10-3,AISEQGSTDTQY
TRBJ2-7,-,TRBV4-2,ASSQEGDRGYEQY
TRBJ2-7,-,TRBV4-1,ASSQGASGAYEQY
TRBJ1-2,-,TRBV2,ASSAGSTGGYT
TRBJ1-3,-,TRBV2,ASGLTDSGNTIY
TRBJ2-3,-,TRBV6-1,ASSEHLGSTDTQY
TRBJ2-4,-,TRBV5-5,ASSSGGEGNIQY
TRBJ2-1,-,TRBV4-2,ASSRQGDNEQF
TRBJ2-1,-,TRBV6-5,ASSYSRGAEQF
TRBJ2-5,-,TRBV19,ASSTGQGAQY
TRBJ2-7,once,TRBV9,ASSSRTGTC
TRBJ2-3,-,TRBV6-5,ASSLGTGADTQY
TRBJ1-2,-,TRBV25-1,ASTLGDRNYGYT
TRBJ2-5,-,TRBV5-1,ASSFQVQETQY
TRBJ1-2,-,TRBV2,ASRADRTGPGGYT
TRBJ2-5,once,TRBV4-1,ASSQFDREETQY
TRBJ1-2,once,TRBV29-1,SGGGPNYGYT
TRBJ2-5,-,TRBV6-1,ASSEAGAGVGETQY
TRBJ2-5,-,TRBV5-6,ASSPGTGNQETQY
TRBJ1-3,-,TRBV15,ATSRVTAYSGNTIY
TRBJ1-1,once,TRBV29-1,SAGLQGATEAF
TRBJ2-5,-,TRBV5-1,ASSLDEGAKEVWQETQY
TRBJ2-3,-,TRBV9,ASSVGVSGGDVGTDTQY
TRBJ1-6,-,TRBV27,ASSPTGSPLH
TRBJ1-1,-,TRBV2,ASSPQVANTEAF
TRBJ1-1,few,TRBV19,ASSEGAHVNTEAF
TRBJ2-1,-,TRBV18,ASSPRSENEQF
TRBJ1-6,-,TRBV10-3,AISEQAGSPLH